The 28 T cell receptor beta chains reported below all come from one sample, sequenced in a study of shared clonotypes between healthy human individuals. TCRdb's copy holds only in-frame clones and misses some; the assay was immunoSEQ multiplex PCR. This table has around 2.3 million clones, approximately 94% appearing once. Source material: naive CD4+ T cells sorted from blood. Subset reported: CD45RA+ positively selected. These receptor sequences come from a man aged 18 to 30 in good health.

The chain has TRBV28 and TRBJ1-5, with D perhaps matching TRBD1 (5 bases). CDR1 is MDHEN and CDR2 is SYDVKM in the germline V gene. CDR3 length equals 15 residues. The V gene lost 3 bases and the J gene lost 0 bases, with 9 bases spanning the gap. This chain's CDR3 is CASSFTGLSNQPQHF. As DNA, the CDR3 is TGTGCCAGCAGTTTCACGGGGCTTAGCAATCAGCCCCAGCATTTT.

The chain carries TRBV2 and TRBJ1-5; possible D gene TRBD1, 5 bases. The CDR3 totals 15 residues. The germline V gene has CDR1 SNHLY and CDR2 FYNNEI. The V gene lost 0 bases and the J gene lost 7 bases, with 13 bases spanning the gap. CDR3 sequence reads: CASSEAWGIGQPQHF. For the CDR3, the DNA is TGTGCCAGCAGTGAAGCGTGGGGGATAGGGCAGCCCCAGCATTTT.

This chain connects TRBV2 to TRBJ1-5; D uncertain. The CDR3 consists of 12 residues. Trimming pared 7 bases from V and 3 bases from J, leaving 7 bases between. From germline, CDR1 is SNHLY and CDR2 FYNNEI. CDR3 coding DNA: TGTGCCAGCAACCTAGACAATCAGCCCCAGCATTTT. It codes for CASNLDNQPQHF. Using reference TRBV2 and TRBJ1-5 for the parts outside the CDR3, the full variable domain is EPEVTQTPSHQVTQMGQEVILRCVPISNHLYFYWYRQILGQKVEFLVSFYNNEISEKSEIFDDQFSVERPDGSNFTLKIRSTKLEDSAMYFCASNLDNQPQHFGDGTRLSIL.

CDR3 bases: TGTGCCAGCAGCTCTCAAGGGGGCAATGAGCAGTTCTTC. This gives the protein CASSSQGGNEQFF. The chain combines TRBV7-2 with TRBJ2-1; maybe TRBD1 (6 bases). CDR3 length: 13 amino acids. With 4 bases removed from V and 6 bases from J, the gap between germline ends came to 10 bases. Germline CDR1 SGHTA, CDR2 FQGNSA.

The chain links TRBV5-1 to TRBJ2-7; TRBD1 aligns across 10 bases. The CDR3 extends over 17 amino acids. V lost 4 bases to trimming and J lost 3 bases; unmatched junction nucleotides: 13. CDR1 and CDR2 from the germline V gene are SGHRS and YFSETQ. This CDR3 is CASSARERTGGYYEQYF. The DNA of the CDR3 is TGCGCCAGCAGCGCGCGGGAGAGGACAGGGGGATACTACGAGCAGTACTTC.

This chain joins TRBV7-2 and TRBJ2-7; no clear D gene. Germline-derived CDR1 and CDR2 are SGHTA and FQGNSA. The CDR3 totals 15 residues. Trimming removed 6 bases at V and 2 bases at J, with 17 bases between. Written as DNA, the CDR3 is TGTGCCAGCAGTTTCGAGCTCGGACCCACCTACGAGCAGTACTTC. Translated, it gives CASSFELGPTYEQYF.

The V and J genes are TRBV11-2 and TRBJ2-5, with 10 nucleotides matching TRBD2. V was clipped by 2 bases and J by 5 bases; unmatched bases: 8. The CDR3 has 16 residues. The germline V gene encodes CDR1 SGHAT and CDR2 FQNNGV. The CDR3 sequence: CASSLRSGGARETQYF. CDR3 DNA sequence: TGTGCCAGCAGCTTACGGAGCGGGGGGGCCCGGGAGACCCAGTACTTC.

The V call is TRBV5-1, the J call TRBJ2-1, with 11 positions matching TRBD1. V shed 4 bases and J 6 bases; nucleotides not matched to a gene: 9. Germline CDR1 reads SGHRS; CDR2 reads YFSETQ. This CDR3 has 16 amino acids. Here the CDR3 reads CASSPGQDRGRNEQFF. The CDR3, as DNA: TGCGCCAGCAGCCCGGGCCAGGACAGGGGGCGCAATGAGCAGTTCTTC.

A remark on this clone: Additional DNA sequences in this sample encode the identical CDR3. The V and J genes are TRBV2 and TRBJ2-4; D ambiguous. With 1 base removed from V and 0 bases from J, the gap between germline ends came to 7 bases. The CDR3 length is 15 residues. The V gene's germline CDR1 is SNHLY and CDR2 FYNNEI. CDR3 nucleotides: TGTGCCAGCAGTGAAGAGGTACTAGCCAAAAACATTCAGTACTTC. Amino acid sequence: CASSEEVLAKNIQYF. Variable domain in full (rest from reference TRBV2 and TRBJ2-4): EPEVTQTPSHQVTQMGQEVILRCVPISNHLYFYWYRQILGQKVEFLVSFYNNEISEKSEIFDDQFSVERPDGSNFTLKIRSTKLEDSAMYFCASSEEVLAKNIQYFGAGTRLSVL.

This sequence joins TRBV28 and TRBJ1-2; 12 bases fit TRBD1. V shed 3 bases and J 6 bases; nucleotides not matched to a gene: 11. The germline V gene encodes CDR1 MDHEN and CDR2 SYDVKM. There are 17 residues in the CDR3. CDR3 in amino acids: CASSLEGQGALVNGYTF. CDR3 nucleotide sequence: TGTGCCAGCAGTTTGGAGGGACAGGGGGCGCTGGTGAATGGCTACACCTTC.

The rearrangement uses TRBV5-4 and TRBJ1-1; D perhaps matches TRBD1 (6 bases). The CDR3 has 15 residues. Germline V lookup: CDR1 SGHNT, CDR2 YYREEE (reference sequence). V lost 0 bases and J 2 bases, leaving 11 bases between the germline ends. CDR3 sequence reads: CASSLDRGANTEAFF. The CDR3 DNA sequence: TGTGCCAGCAGCTTGGACCGGGGGGCCAACACTGAAGCTTTCTTT.

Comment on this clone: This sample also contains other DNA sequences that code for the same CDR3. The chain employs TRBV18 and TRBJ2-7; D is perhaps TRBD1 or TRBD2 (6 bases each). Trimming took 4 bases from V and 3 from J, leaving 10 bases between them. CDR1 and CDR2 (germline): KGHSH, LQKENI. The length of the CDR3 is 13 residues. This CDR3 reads CASSRGTSYEQYF. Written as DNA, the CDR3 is TGTGCCAGCTCACGCGGGACAAGCTACGAGCAGTACTTC.

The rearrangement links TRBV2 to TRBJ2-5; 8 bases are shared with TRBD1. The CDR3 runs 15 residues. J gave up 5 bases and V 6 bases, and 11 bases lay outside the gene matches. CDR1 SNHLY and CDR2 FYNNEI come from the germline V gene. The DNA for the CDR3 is TGTGCCAGCAGCCCTCCTCGGACAGGGAAGGAGACCCAGTACTTC. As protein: CASSPPRTGKETQYF.

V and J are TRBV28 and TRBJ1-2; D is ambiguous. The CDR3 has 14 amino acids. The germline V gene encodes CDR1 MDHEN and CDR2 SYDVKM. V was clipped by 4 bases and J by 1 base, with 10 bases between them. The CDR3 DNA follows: TGTGCCAGCAGTTCCCACCAAGATAACTATGGCTACACCTTC. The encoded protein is CASSSHQDNYGYTF.

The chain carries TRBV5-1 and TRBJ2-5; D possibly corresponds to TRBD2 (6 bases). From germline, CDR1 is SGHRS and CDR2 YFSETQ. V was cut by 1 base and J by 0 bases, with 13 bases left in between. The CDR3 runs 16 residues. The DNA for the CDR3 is TGCGCCAGCAGCTTGCCGGGACTGCCCGACCAAGAGACCCAGTACTTC. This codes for CASSLPGLPDQETQYF.

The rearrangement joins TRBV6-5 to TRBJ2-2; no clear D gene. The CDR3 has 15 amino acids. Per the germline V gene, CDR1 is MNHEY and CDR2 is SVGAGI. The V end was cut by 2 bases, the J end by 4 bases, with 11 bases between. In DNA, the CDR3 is TGTGCCAGCAGTTACGACCTTCGGACCACCGGGGAGCTGTTTTTT. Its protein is CASSYDLRTTGELFF.

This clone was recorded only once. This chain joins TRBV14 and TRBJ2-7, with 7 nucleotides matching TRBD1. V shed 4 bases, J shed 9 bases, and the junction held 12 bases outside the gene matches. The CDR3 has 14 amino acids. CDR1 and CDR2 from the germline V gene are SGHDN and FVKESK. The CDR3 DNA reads TGTGCCAGCAGCCGACCAGGGGGACCCTACCGGCAGTACTTC. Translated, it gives CASSRPGGPYRQYF.

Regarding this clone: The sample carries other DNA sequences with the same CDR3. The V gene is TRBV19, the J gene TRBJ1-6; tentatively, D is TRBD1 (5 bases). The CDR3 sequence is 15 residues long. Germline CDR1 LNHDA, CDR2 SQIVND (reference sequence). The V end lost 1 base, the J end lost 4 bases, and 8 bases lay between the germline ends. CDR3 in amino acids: CASSIGGAYNSPLHF. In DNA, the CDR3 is TGTGCCAGTAGTATAGGCGGGGCTTATAATTCACCCCTCCACTTT.

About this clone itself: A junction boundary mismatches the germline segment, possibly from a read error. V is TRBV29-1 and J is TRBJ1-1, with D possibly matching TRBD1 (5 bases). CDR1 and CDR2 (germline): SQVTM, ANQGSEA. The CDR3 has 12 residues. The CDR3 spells CSVQKGNSEAFF. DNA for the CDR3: TGCAGCGTCCAAAAGGGGAACAGTGAAGCTTTCTTT.

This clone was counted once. Here the CDR3 reads CASRQGSYNEQFF. In nucleotides, the CDR3 is TGTGCCAGCAGGCAGGGTTCCTACAATGAGCAGTTCTTC. The chain is built from TRBV2 and TRBJ2-1; tentative D call: TRBD1 (5 bases). Germline V gene lookup returns CDR1 SNHLY and CDR2 FYNNEI. V lost 6 bases and J 1 base, leaving 7 bases between the germline ends. The CDR3 covers 13 residues.

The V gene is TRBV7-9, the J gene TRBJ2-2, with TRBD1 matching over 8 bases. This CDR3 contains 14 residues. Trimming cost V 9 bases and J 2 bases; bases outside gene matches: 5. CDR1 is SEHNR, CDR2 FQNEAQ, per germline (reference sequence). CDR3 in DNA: TGTGCCAGGGGGACAGGAACTAACACCGGGGAGCTGTTTTTT. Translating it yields CARGTGTNTGELFF.

The CDR3 loop is CASSPPGHPAAFF. CDR3 DNA sequence: TGTGCCAGCAGCCCCCCGGGACATCCCGCAGCTTTCTTT. The chain uses TRBV6-5 and TRBJ1-1; D possibly corresponds to TRBD1 (6 bases). This CDR3 spans 13 amino acids. The germline CDR1 and CDR2 sequences are MNHEY and SVGAGI. Trimming removed 6 bases at V and 10 bases at J, with 18 bases between.

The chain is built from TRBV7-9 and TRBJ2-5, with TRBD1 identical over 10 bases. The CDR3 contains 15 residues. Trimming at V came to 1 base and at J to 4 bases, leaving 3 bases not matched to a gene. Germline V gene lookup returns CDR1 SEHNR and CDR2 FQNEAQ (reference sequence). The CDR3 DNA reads TGTGCCAGCAGCTTAGGGGGACAGGGGAGAGAGACCCAGTACTTC. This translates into CASSLGGQGRETQYF.

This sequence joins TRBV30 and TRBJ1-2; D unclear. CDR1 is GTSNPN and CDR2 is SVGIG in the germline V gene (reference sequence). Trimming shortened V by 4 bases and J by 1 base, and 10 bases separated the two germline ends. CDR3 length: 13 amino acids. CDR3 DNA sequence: TGTGCCTGGACACTACTGGGTAACTATGGCTACACCTTC. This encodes CAWTLLGNYGYTF.

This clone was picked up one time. The chain's CDR3 is CASSSGQTQSYEQYF. The DNA for the CDR3 is TGTGCCAGCAGCTCGGGACAGACACAATCCTACGAGCAGTACTTC. The rearrangement uses TRBV5-4 and TRBJ2-7; TRBD1 agrees at 7 bases. This CDR3 has 15 amino acids. Germline V gene lookup returns CDR1 SGHNT and CDR2 YYREEE (reference sequence). With V trimmed by 3 bases and J by 1 base, 7 bases remained unmatched.

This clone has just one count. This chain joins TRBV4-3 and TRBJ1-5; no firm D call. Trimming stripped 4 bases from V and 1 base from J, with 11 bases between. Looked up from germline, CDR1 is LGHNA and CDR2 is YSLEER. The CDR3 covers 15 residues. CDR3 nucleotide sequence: TGCGCCAGCAGCCCCCAAGAAGGGAGCAATCAGCCCCAGCATTTT. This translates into CASSPQEGSNQPQHF.

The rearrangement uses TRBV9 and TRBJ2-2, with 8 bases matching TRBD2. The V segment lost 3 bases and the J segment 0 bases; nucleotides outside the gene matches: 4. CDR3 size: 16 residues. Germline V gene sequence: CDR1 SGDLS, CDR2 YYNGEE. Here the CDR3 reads CASSAVLAANTGELFF. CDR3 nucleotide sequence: TGTGCCAGCAGCGCCGTACTAGCGGCGAACACCGGGGAGCTGTTTTTT.

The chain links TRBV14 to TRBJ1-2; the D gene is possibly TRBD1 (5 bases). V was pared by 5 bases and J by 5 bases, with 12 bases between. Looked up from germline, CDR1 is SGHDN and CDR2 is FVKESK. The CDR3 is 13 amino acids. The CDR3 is CASSKIGTYGYTF. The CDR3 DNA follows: TGTGCCAGCAGCAAAATAGGGACGTATGGCTACACCTTC.